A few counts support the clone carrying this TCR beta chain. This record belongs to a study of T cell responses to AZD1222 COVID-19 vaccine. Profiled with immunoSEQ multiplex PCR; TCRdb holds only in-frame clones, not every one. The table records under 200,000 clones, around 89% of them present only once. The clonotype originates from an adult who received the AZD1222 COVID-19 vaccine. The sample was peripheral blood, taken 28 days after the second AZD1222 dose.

The CDR3 region is CASSLGGLATNEQFF. As DNA, the CDR3 is TGTGCCAGCAGCTTAGGGGGACTAGCGACGAATGAGCAGTTCTTC. The chain uses TRBV11-3 and TRBJ2-1; TRBD2 aligns across 10 bases. The CDR3 covers 15 residues. From germline, CDR1 is SGHNT and CDR2 YENEEA. The V segment lost 1 base and the J segment 7 bases; nucleotides outside the gene matches: 4.